A single sample is the source of the 9 T cell receptor beta chains below, sequenced in a study of OX40 agonist ivuxolimab in advanced cancers. TCRdb keeps only in-frame clones here, not all; method: immunoSEQ multiplex PCR. This sample carries about 25,000 clones, around 80% of them seen once, and the ten largest clones take around a quarter. The sample here was CD4+ or CD8+ T cells sorted from blood, taken in a trial of the OX40 agonist ivuxolimab. These receptor sequences come from an adult with an advanced solid tumor such as melanoma, head and neck, liver or kidney cancer.

The chain employs TRBV7-8 and TRBJ1-2, with D perhaps matching TRBD1 (6 bases). The CDR3 length is 14 residues. CDR1 is SGHVS, CDR2 FQNEAQ, per germline. V lost 0 bases, J lost 4 bases, and 9 bases lay in between. The CDR3 DNA follows: TGTGCCAGCAGCTTAGCACAGGGAGGCTATGGCTACACCTTC. Its protein product is CASSLAQGGYGYTF.

This clone appeared a single time. The chain is built from TRBV7-9 and TRBJ2-1; 8 positions match TRBD2. The germline V gene encodes CDR1 SEHNR and CDR2 FQNEAQ (reference sequence). This CDR3 has 15 residues. V lost 4 bases to trimming and J lost 4 bases; unmatched junction nucleotides: 6. DNA for the CDR3: TGTGCCAGCAGCTCCACTAGCGGACTTTACAATGAGCAGTTCTTC. Amino acid sequence: CASSSTSGLYNEQFF.

The chain uses TRBV25-1 and TRBJ2-5; D call uncertain. The germline V gene has CDR1 MGHDK and CDR2 SYGVNS. The V and J ends lost 3 bases and 2 bases respectively, with 4 bases between them. CDR3 length equals 12 residues. The CDR3 nucleotides read TGTGCCAGCAGTGACCCTCAAGAGACCCAGTACTTC. Encoded protein: CASSDPQETQYF.

The gene calls are TRBV30 and TRBJ2-1; 10 bases map to TRBD1. The CDR3 length is 16 residues. V lost 1 base, J lost 5 bases, and 8 bases stayed unmatched. Germline V lookup: CDR1 GTSNPN, CDR2 SVGIG (reference sequence). The CDR3 DNA sequence: TGTGCCTGGAGTGCCCTCGGGACAGGGGCGGACAATGAGCAGTTCTTC. This gives the protein CAWSALGTGADNEQFF.

In this sample, this clone turned up a few times. J is TRBJ2-1 and V is TRBV30; the D gene could be TRBD1 or TRBD2 (6 bases each). CDR3 size: 14 residues. With 2 bases removed from V and 5 bases from J, the gap between germline ends came to 13 bases. The germline V gene encodes CDR1 GTSNPN and CDR2 SVGIG (reference sequence). The CDR3 nucleotides read TGTGCCTGGAGTCTACGGGGGCTCAACAATGAGCAGTTCTTC. As protein: CAWSLRGLNNEQFF.

The CDR3 coding sequence is TGTGCCAGCAGCGTTGATGAGCAGTTCTTC. The encoded protein is CASSVDEQFF. The chain joins TRBV7-9 to TRBJ2-1; no clear D gene. In germline, CDR1 is SEHNR, CDR2 FQNEAQ (reference sequence). The CDR3 spans 10 residues. V shed 5 bases and J shed 8 bases, with 4 bases lying between them.

The chain links TRBV6-5 to TRBJ2-5; possibly TRBD2 for D (6 bases). V was pared by 7 bases and J by 6 bases, with 18 bases between. Germline V gene data show CDR1 as MNHEY and CDR2 as SVGAGI. The CDR3 is 14 amino acids. CDR3: CASTGSGERKTQYF. The CDR3 DNA follows: TGTGCCAGCACTGGGTCGGGGGAACGAAAGACCCAGTACTTC.

This chain uses TRBV18 with TRBJ2-3, with TRBD1 matching 9 bases. Trimming at V came to 2 bases and at J to 5 bases, leaving 5 bases not matched to a gene. Germline loops: CDR1 KGHSH, CDR2 LQKENI. The CDR3 loop spans 15 amino acids. For the CDR3, the DNA is TGTGCCAGCTCACCATTGGGACAGGGTCAAGATACGCAGTATTTT. This encodes CASSPLGQGQDTQYF.

The chain carries TRBV19 and TRBJ2-1; 11 nucleotides align to TRBD1. The germline V gene has CDR1 LNHDA and CDR2 SQIVND (reference sequence). The CDR3 is made up of 15 amino acids. The V segment lost 5 bases and the J segment 6 bases; nucleotides outside the gene matches: 6. DNA of the CDR3: TGTGCCAGTAGTTCCGGACAGGGGGCGCCCAATGAGCAGTTCTTC. Translated, it gives CASSSGQGAPNEQFF.